The 22 T cell receptor beta chains in this list originate from one sample, sequenced in a study of tumor-infiltrating lymphocytes in primary liver carcinoma. Unsorted bulk tissue of about 20-30 mg yielded co-extracted RNA and DNA. From roughly 470 ng total RNA, TCR beta cDNA was generated with a primer in the constant region. Three nested multiplex PCR rounds, a slightly modified ARM-PCR, produced the libraries for TCR beta. TRBV1-TRBV30 forward primers paired with a C-beta reverse primer were used in the first two PCR rounds, which ran about 11 cycles each. In TCRdb, the multiplex PCR reads were re-called with MiXCR into one record per CDR3 protein. The table includes about 44,000 distinct CDR3 sequences, 60% to 80% detected once. What was sequenced was tumor-adjacent normal liver tissue. These receptors were collected from a young woman with primary liver carcinoma and hepatitis B virus infection.

This clonotype showed up many times. V usage is TRBV6-6 and J usage is TRBJ2-7; D is possibly TRBD1 or TRBD2 (5 bases each). Germline V gene lookup returns CDR1 MNHNY and CDR2 SVGAGI (reference sequence). Trimming took 0 bases from V and 2 from J, leaving 11 bases between them. The CDR3 length is 15 residues. CDR3 loop: CASSYSTGRTYEQYF. Here the CDR3 DNA reads TGTGCCAGCAGTTACTCGACGGGGCGAACCTACGAGCAGTACTTC.

This chain links TRBV6-2 or TRBV6-3 with TRBJ1-5; D unresolved. The CDR3 extends over 13 amino acids. Trimming shortened V by 2 bases and J by 15 bases, and 17 bases separated the two germline ends. Germline V gene sequence: CDR1 MNHEY, CDR2 SVGEGT. CDR3: CASSYEPARPWHF. CDR3 sequence (DNA): TGTGCCAGCAGTTACGAGCCAGCGAGGCCCTGGCATTTT.

As concerns this clonotype: Since no conserved phenylalanine or tryptophan closes the CDR3, a read error is the likely cause. The V gene is TRBV29-1, the J gene TRBJ2-4; 9 nucleotides align to TRBD1. The germline V gene encodes CDR1 SQVTM and CDR2 ANQGSEA. The CDR3 spans 14 residues. V lost 6 bases to trimming and J lost 8 bases; unmatched junction nucleotides: 11. The CDR3 DNA sequence: TGCAGCGTCCCCCAGCCCGACAGGGGGGACATTCAGTACCTT. Its translation: CSVPQPDRGDIQYL.

Turning to this clonotype: The conserved closing phenylalanine or tryptophan is absent in this CDR3, likely reflecting a read error. The limits of the CDR3 on the DNA are not certain, so only TCRdb's listed CDR3 is given. This rearrangement joins TRBV28 to TRBJ2-3; the D call of TRBD2 is as the table states it, not checked on the DNA. Per germline, CDR1 MDHEN and CDR2 SYDVKM. Counting both end residues, the CDR3 totals 15 amino acids. The CDR3 spells CASTRTSWVTDTRYS.

Concerning this clonotype itself: A read error may explain this, as a much larger clone is one base away. This rearrangement joins TRBV7-9 to TRBJ2-6; a weak D match, TRBD1 (5 bases). The V gene lost 6 bases and the J gene lost 0 bases, with 15 bases spanning the gap. Germline V gene sequence: CDR1 SEHNR, CDR2 FQNEAQ (reference sequence). The CDR3 sequence is 17 residues long. The DNA of the CDR3 is TGTGCCAGCAGATGGGGCAGGCCTTTCTCTGGGGCCAACGTCCTGACTTTC. Amino acid sequence: CASRWGRPFSGANVLTF.

The chain employs TRBV30 and TRBJ2-1; TRBD2 matches 8 bases. The germline V gene encodes CDR1 GTSNPN and CDR2 SVGIG (reference sequence). V dropped 4 bases and J dropped 10; count of bases not matched to a gene: 15. The length of the CDR3 is 15 residues. The CDR3 bases are TGTGCCTGGAATGTACCGGTAGCGGGGCAATGGGAGCAGTTCTTC. Its protein product is CAWNVPVAGQWEQFF.

As to this clonotype: The conserved phenylalanine or tryptophan normally closing the CDR3 is absent here, so this likely arose from a read error. V usage is TRBV4-3 and J usage is TRBJ1-4; 10 bases fit TRBD1. The CDR3 is 16 residues long. V dropped 3 bases and J dropped 8; count of bases not matched to a gene: 9. The germline CDR1 and CDR2 sequences are LGHNA and YSLEER. CDR3: CASSQHPGTGAEKLFS. DNA for the CDR3: TGCGCCAGCAGCCAGCACCCCGGGACAGGGGCCGAAAAACTGTTTTCT.

This clonotype is a singleton in its sample. A junction end diverges from the germline sequence, so it may reflect a read error. The J gene is TRBJ2-2, the V gene TRBV6-5; D is perhaps TRBD2 (6 bases). The length of the CDR3 is 15 residues. Germline CDR1 reads MNHEY; CDR2 reads SVGAGI. For the CDR3, the DNA is TGTGACAGCAGTCCCATGGGACTGAACACCGGGGAGCTGTTTTTT. Its translation: CDSSPMGLNTGELFF.

A word on this clonotype: The germline gene is not matched at one end of the junction; a read error may be the cause. V gene TRBV11-2 combines with J gene TRBJ1-1; D is unresolved. CDR1 and CDR2 (germline): SGHAT, FQNNGV. This CDR3 contains 15 residues. CDR3 in DNA: TGTGCTAGCAGCTTAGGCCGGGGATTTTGCACTGAAACTTTCTTT. It specifies CASSLGRGFCTETFF.

V is TRBV12-3 or TRBV12-4 and J is TRBJ2-7; 12 bases are shared with TRBD1. With 8 bases clipped from V and 3 bases from J, the junction kept 17 bases outside the gene matches. This CDR3 has 18 residues. The CDR3 sequence is CASGSRVGTGGTFYEQYF. The DNA of the CDR3 is TGTGCCAGCGGCTCGAGAGTTGGGACAGGGGGCACTTTCTACGAGCAGTACTTC.

The chain couples TRBV6-2 or TRBV6-3 to TRBJ2-5, with 8 nucleotides matching TRBD1. Germline trimming cut 7 bases from V and 5 bases from J; bases unmatched to any gene: 15. This CDR3 region has 16 residues. Germline loops: CDR1 MNHEY, CDR2 SVGEGT. CDR3: CASNILPGTGRETQYF. The CDR3 nucleotides are TGTGCCAGCAACATCCTCCCCGGGACAGGAAGGGAGACCCAGTACTTC.

Note on this clonotype: The junction departs from the called germline gene at one end, perhaps through a read error. The chain couples TRBV4-2 to TRBJ2-3, with TRBD1 as a possible D gene (5 bases). The CDR3 spans 14 residues. Germline CDR1 and CDR2: LGHNA and YNFKEQ. Here the CDR3 reads CASSESIGVDTQYF. The CDR3 nucleotides are TGTGCCAGCAGCGAATCGATAGGGGTAGATACGCAATATTTT.

About this clonotype itself: A read error may be the cause here, since a much bigger clone is one base away. J is TRBJ2-5 and V is TRBV2, with D tentatively TRBD2 (5 bases). The germline V gene has CDR1 SNHLY and CDR2 FYNNEI. This CDR3 is 17 amino acids long. Trimming removed 1 base from V and 3 bases from J, with 18 bases in between. CDR3 sequence: CASSEVLVSVSEETQYF. For the CDR3, the DNA is TGTGCCAGCAGTGAAGTGCTGGTTAGCGTGTCAGAAGAGACCCAGTACTTC.

This clonotype has ten or more counts. The V and J genes are TRBV29-1 and TRBJ2-1, with D perhaps TRBD1 or TRBD2 (7 bases each). V was pared by 8 bases and J by 6 bases, with 17 bases between. Germline-derived CDR1 and CDR2 are SQVTM and ANQGSEA. The CDR3 has 13 residues. CDR3 nucleotide sequence: TGCAGCAAGCGACAGGGAGGGGGCAATGAGCAGTTCTTC. Its protein is CSKRQGGGNEQFF.

With respect to this clonotype: Being one base from a much bigger clone, this may be a read error. The chain uses TRBV6-4 and TRBJ2-2; D perhaps matches TRBD2 (6 bases). This CDR3 contains 15 residues. V shed 2 bases and J shed 7 bases, with 14 bases lying between them. Germline CDR1 is MRHNA and CDR2 is SNTAGT. As DNA, the CDR3 is TGTGCCAGCAGTGACCGGTCCGGGAGCGTCGGGGAGCTGTTTTTT. This sequence encodes CASSDRSGSVGELFF.

About this clonotype itself: The CDR3 does not end in the conserved phenylalanine or tryptophan, so this is likely a read error. The rearrangement links TRBV11-1 to TRBJ2-1, with 9 bases identical to TRBD1. This CDR3 has 15 residues. The germline CDR1 and CDR2 sequences are SGHAT and FQDESV (reference sequence). For the CDR3, the DNA is TGTACCAGCAGCTTGGGACAGGGCGCTCACAGTGAGCAGTTCTAC. It is translated as CTSSLGQGAHSEQFY.

The chain is built from TRBV11-2 and TRBJ2-3; D gene unclear. This CDR3 has 13 residues. Trimming removed 5 bases from V and 5 bases from J, with 11 bases in between. The germline CDR1 and CDR2 sequences are SGHAT and FQNNGV. The CDR3 loop reads CASSLQWGDTQYF. The CDR3 region has the DNA TGTGCCAGCAGCCTACAGTGGGGAGATACGCAGTATTTT.

On this clonotype itself: The conserved closing phenylalanine or tryptophan is absent in this CDR3, likely reflecting a read error. The V call is TRBV12-3 or TRBV12-4, the J call TRBJ2-2; maybe TRBD2 (5 bases). V was pared by 6 bases and J by 4 bases, with 15 bases between. This CDR3 region has 15 residues. CDR3 sequence: CASSLGGRVTGELFP. The CDR3 DNA follows: TGTGCCAGCAGCCTTGGAGGACGGGTCACCGGGGAGCTGTTTCCT.

V and J are TRBV6-5 and TRBJ2-2; possibly TRBD2 for D (5 bases). Germline CDR1 is MNHEY and CDR2 is SVGAGI. The CDR3 is 13 residues long. V was pared by 1 base and J by 16 bases, with 16 bases between. DNA for the CDR3: TGTGCCAGCAGTTACTGGCCCACCGGGGAACAGTTTTTT. It yields the protein CASSYWPTGEQFF.

Comments on this clonotype: It may be a read error: a sequence one base away is much more abundant. The rearrangement joins TRBV11-2 to TRBJ1-6; D is unresolved. The CDR3 runs to 15 residues. Germline V gene lookup returns CDR1 SGHAT and CDR2 FQNNGV. CDR3 residues: CAISVSRRVSSPLHF. In nucleotides, the CDR3 is TGTGCCATCAGCGTTTCGCGAAGGGTCAGCTCACCCCTCCACTTT.

The gene calls are TRBV11-2 and TRBJ1-1; D not certain. Trimming left V 7 bases short and J 10 bases short, with 22 bases between. The CDR3 runs to 14 residues. Germline CDR1 and CDR2: SGHAT and FQNNGV. The CDR3 bases are TGTGCCAGCAACAGAAATCCCGGGATCGAGGGAGCTTTCTTT. It is translated as CASNRNPGIEGAFF.

V gene TRBV6-1 combines with J gene TRBJ1-2, with D maybe TRBD1 (5 bases). The CDR3 has 14 amino acids. V was clipped by 6 bases and J by 7 bases, with 18 bases between them. CDR1 is MNHNS, CDR2 SASEGT, per germline. The CDR3 DNA reads as TGTGCCAGCAGCACTTGGGGAGGGGTTGGTGGCTACACCTTC. This codes for CASSTWGGVGGYTF.